This T cell receptor (beta chain) appears in the sequencing data of a study of cytomegalovirus exposure and HLA in healthy donors. The study, taken as a whole, reports: Subsequent analysis revealed that first-cohort TCR clusters tended to co-occur in the 120 validation repertoires. CMV antigen specificity was confirmed in vitro for a few CMV-associated chains. Most TCR sequences proved rare, with some public TCRs found in many donors.

Donors were drawn from the approximately 120-subject validation cohort, separate from the approximately 640-subject first cohort. CDR1 and CDR2 (germline): SGDLS, YYNGEE. CDR3 length: 16 amino acids. V shed 4 bases and J shed 1 base, with 17 bases lying between them. As for this clone: Its specificity is not known.

The assay was immunoSEQ multiplex PCR, and TCRdb's table has in-frame clones only and misses some. This sample has under 250,000 clones, with 70% to 90% found just once. The chain couples TRBV9 to TRBJ1-1; D is ambiguous. The source material was PBMCs. The clonotype comes from a woman aged 18-29 years in good health and CMV-seronegative. The CDR3 DNA reads TGTGCCAGCAGCCCCCGCCTAGGAGAGGGGAACACTGAAGCTTTCTTT. Its protein is CASSPRLGEGNTEAFF.